The 30 T cell receptor beta chains below all came from one sample that was sequenced in a study of OX40 agonist ivuxolimab in advanced cancers. The table came from immunoSEQ multiplex PCR; TCRdb's copy has only in-frame clones and leaves some out. This table holds about 20,000 clones, approximately 84% found once. Sequencing was performed on CD4+ or CD8+ T cells sorted from blood, taken in a trial of the OX40 agonist ivuxolimab. Receptors originate from an adult with an advanced solid tumor such as melanoma, head and neck, liver or kidney cancer.

V gene TRBV19 combines with J gene TRBJ2-7; 10 bases line up with TRBD1. The junction had 7 bases not matched to a gene; V was cut back by 10 bases and J by 1 base. CDR3 length: 14 residues. Germline-derived CDR1 and CDR2 are LNHDA and SQIVND (reference sequence). CDR3 amino acids: CATQDRGESYEQYF. The CDR3 nucleotides are TGTGCCACCCAGGACAGGGGGGAATCCTACGAGCAGTACTTC. Full variable domain (outside the CDR3, taken from reference TRBV19 and TRBJ2-7): DGGITQSPKYLFRKEGQNVTLSCEQNLNHDAMYWYRQDPGQGLRLIYYSQIVNDFQKGDIAEGYSVSREKKESFPLTVTSAQKNPTAFYLCATQDRGESYEQYFGPGTRLTVT.

V gene TRBV19 combines with J gene TRBJ1-5; 7 positions agree with TRBD1. The CDR3 contains 15 residues. The germline V gene encodes CDR1 LNHDA and CDR2 SQIVND (reference sequence). The V and J ends lost 3 bases and 5 bases, in that order; junction bases with no gene match: 7. CDR3 DNA: TGTGCCAGTAGTATCTCCAGGGGGGCCGATCAGCCCCAGCATTTT. Its protein product is CASSISRGADQPQHF.

This rearrangement joins TRBV9 to TRBJ2-1; TRBD2 agrees at 8 bases. Germline-derived CDR1 and CDR2 are SGDLS and YYNGEE. CDR3 length equals 15 residues. Trimming removed 3 bases from V and 1 base from J; junction bases left unmatched: 3. The DNA of the CDR3 is TGTGCCAGCAGCGCAGCGGGGGCTTCCTACAATGAGCAGTTCTTC. It codes for CASSAAGASYNEQFF.

This clone has only one observation. The rearrangement links TRBV27 to TRBJ2-2; tentatively, D is TRBD1 (5 bases). V dropped 6 bases and J dropped 0 bases, with 17 bases sitting between them. CDR3 length equals 17 residues. Germline V gene lookup returns CDR1 MNHEY and CDR2 SMNVEV (reference sequence). The CDR3 nucleotides are TGTGCCAGCAGCCCACACCTGACAGCCGCGAACACCGGGGAGCTGTTTTTT. Translating it yields CASSPHLTAANTGELFF.

The J gene is TRBJ2-7, the V gene TRBV5-1, with TRBD2 matching over 7 bases. V shed 0 bases and J 7 bases; nucleotides not matched to a gene: 10. CDR3 length: 15 residues. CDR1 SGHRS and CDR2 YFSETQ come from the germline V gene. The CDR3 sequence is CASSLGPGLVGEQYF. The CDR3 DNA reads TGCGCCAGCAGCTTGGGTCCCGGACTAGTGGGAGAGCAGTACTTC.

The chain is built from TRBV28 and TRBJ1-5; the D is unclear. CDR3 length equals 15 residues. Germline V gives CDR1 MDHEN, CDR2 SYDVKM. Deletions cut 6 bases from V and 2 bases from J, with 14 bases between. For the CDR3, the DNA is TGTGCCAGCAGCTTAAGACATGGGGGCAATCAGCCCCAGCATTTT. Protein: CASSLRHGGNQPQHF.

V and J are TRBV14 and TRBJ2-1, with unresolved D. V was pared by 5 bases and J by 6 bases, with 11 bases between. Germline CDR1 SGHDN, CDR2 FVKESK. The CDR3 covers 13 residues. The CDR3 coding sequence is TGTGCCAGCAGCTTTTCCATTCCCAATGAGCAGTTCTTC. Its translation is CASSFSIPNEQFF.

J is TRBJ2-2 and V is TRBV28, with a possible D match to TRBD2 (5 bases). The CDR3 loop spans 14 amino acids. The germline V gene has CDR1 MDHEN and CDR2 SYDVKM. V was pared by 6 bases and J by 5 bases, with 13 bases between. Here the CDR3 reads CASRGAAGTGELFF. Written as DNA, the CDR3 is TGTGCCAGCAGGGGAGCTGCCGGAACCGGGGAGCTGTTTTTT.

Written as DNA, the CDR3 is TGTGCCAGCAGCACGACGGCGACAGGGTGGACCGGGGAGCTGTTTTTT. Its protein product is CASSTTATGWTGELFF. The V call is TRBV7-6, the J call TRBJ2-2; 7 bases align to TRBD1. CDR3 size: 16 residues. Looked up from germline, CDR1 is SGHVS and CDR2 is FNYEAQ. V trimming: 5 bases; J trimming: 5 bases; junction bases outside the gene matches: 11.

The CDR3 loop reads CAMGHKGHSEAFF. For the CDR3, the DNA is TGTGCCATGGGGCATAAGGGCCACTCTGAAGCTTTCTTT. The gene calls are TRBV19 and TRBJ1-1, with D tentatively TRBD1 (5 bases). Germline CDR1 reads LNHDA; CDR2 reads SQIVND (reference sequence). This CDR3 is built from 13 residues. Deletions cut 10 bases from V and 6 bases from J, with 18 bases between. Drawing the rest from reference TRBV19 and TRBJ1-1, the complete variable domain is DGGITQSPKYLFRKEGQNVTLSCEQNLNHDAMYWYRQDPGQGLRLIYYSQIVNDFQKGDIAEGYSVSREKKESFPLTVTSAQKNPTAFYLCAMGHKGHSEAFFGQGTRLTVV.

With respect to this clone: The junction departs from the called germline gene at one end, perhaps through a read error. The CDR3 region is CASSEQGHRGAVF. The CDR3 DNA reads TGTGCCAGCAGTGAACAGGGACACCGGGGAGCTGTTTTT. This chain uses TRBV6-4 with TRBJ2-2; possibly TRBD1 for D (6 bases). Germline V gene lookup returns CDR1 MRHNA and CDR2 SNTAGT. This CDR3 spans 13 amino acids.

The chain recombines TRBV6-6 with TRBJ1-2, with D possibly being TRBD1 (5 bases). V was pared by 2 bases and J by 10 bases, with 8 bases between. Germline-derived CDR1 and CDR2 are MNHNY and SVGAGI (reference sequence). There are 11 residues in the CDR3. CDR3: CASSYSRDYTF. The DNA for the CDR3 is TGTGCCAGCAGTTACAGCAGGGACTACACCTTC.

The chain couples TRBV2 to TRBJ2-5; D not certain. V was clipped by 7 bases and J by 5 bases, with 26 bases between them. The germline CDR1 and CDR2 sequences are SNHLY and FYNNEI. CDR3 length: 17 amino acids. CDR3 protein: CASISLVDPAKWETQYF. CDR3 coding DNA: TGTGCCAGCATTAGTCTGGTAGACCCGGCCAAATGGGAGACCCAGTACTTC. Full variable domain (missing parts from reference TRBV2 and TRBJ2-5): EPEVTQTPSHQVTQMGQEVILRCVPISNHLYFYWYRQILGQKVEFLVSFYNNEISEKSEIFDDQFSVERPDGSNFTLKIRSTKLEDSAMYFCASISLVDPAKWETQYFGPGTRLLVL.

V usage is TRBV27 and J usage is TRBJ2-1; possible D gene TRBD2, 6 bases. Germline CDR1 reads MNHEY; CDR2 reads SMNVEV (reference sequence). The V end was cut by 3 bases, the J end by 5 bases, with 14 bases between. The CDR3 contains 15 residues. The CDR3 sequence: CASSLGGARDNEQFF. Here the CDR3 DNA reads TGTGCCAGCAGTTTGGGGGGAGCAAGGGACAATGAGCAGTTCTTC.

The gene calls are TRBV7-2 and TRBJ2-3; weak D call: TRBD2 (6 bases). The CDR3 has 15 residues. The germline V gene encodes CDR1 SGHTA and CDR2 FQGNSA. Trimming left V 4 bases short and J 2 bases short, with 13 bases between. CDR3 DNA sequence: TGTGCCAGCAGCTCCATGCAGGACTACACAGATACGCAGTATTTT. Translated, it gives CASSSMQDYTDTQYF.

The chain uses TRBV6-1 and TRBJ2-2, with 7 bases fitting TRBD2. This CDR3 region has 15 residues. After removal of 7 bases from V and 3 bases from J, the junction contained 8 bases not matched to a gene. Looked up from germline, CDR1 is MNHNS and CDR2 is SASEGT. The CDR3 is CASKRAGRDTGELFF. The CDR3 DNA follows: TGTGCCAGCAAGAGGGCAGGGAGGGACACCGGGGAGCTGTTTTTT.

The V and J genes are TRBV5-4 and TRBJ2-7; 12 nucleotides match TRBD1. CDR1 is SGHNT, CDR2 YYREEE, per germline (reference sequence). J gave up 3 bases and V 4 bases, and 8 bases lay outside the gene matches. The CDR3 loop spans 16 amino acids. In DNA, the CDR3 is TGTGCCAGCAGCGGGGGCGGGACAGGGGGCTTCTACGAGCAGTACTTC. This gives the protein CASSGGGTGGFYEQYF.

V and J are TRBV11-2 and TRBJ1-4; D is perhaps TRBD1 (6 bases). Germline V CDR1 and CDR2: SGHAT, FQNNGV. The CDR3 has 15 amino acids. V was pared by 6 bases and J by 7 bases, with 18 bases between. The CDR3: CASRTTPGAGEKLFF. The DNA for the CDR3 is TGTGCCAGCAGAACCACCCCAGGGGCTGGTGAAAAACTGTTTTTT.

The rearrangement uses TRBV5-4 and TRBJ2-3, with 10 bases fitting TRBD2. CDR1 SGHNT and CDR2 YYREEE come from the germline V gene (reference sequence). Unmatched junction bases numbered 7, after V lost 4 bases and J lost 5 bases. This CDR3 is built from 15 residues. CDR3 DNA sequence: TGTGCCAGCAGCCCTACTAGCGGGGACGGAGATACGCAGTATTTT. This translates into CASSPTSGDGDTQYF.

This chain's CDR3 is CASSPIGTSGFYEQYF. In DNA form, the CDR3 reads TGTGCCAGCAGCCCGATTGGGACTAGCGGATTCTACGAGCAGTACTTC. This chain links TRBV27 with TRBJ2-7, with 11 bases aligning to TRBD2. V lost 6 bases, J lost 3 bases, and 10 bases stayed unmatched. This CDR3 is built from 16 residues. The V gene's germline CDR1 is MNHEY and CDR2 SMNVEV (reference sequence).

V and J are TRBV10-2 and TRBJ2-7; 7 nucleotides line up with TRBD1. The CDR3 extends over 13 amino acids. The J segment lost 5 bases and the V segment lost 4 bases, leaving 5 bases of the junction unmatched. Germline values: CDR1 WSHSY, CDR2 SAAADI. This chain's CDR3 is CASSGETGNEQYF. DNA of the CDR3: TGCGCCAGCAGTGGGGAGACAGGGAACGAGCAGTACTTC.

The V call is TRBV5-1, the J call TRBJ1-2; no firm D call. The germline gives CDR1 SGHRS, CDR2 YFSETQ. The CDR3 spans 12 residues. With 0 bases removed from V and 8 bases from J, the gap between germline ends came to 8 bases. The CDR3 reads CASSLDPRGYTF. Here the CDR3 DNA reads TGCGCCAGCAGCTTGGACCCCCGCGGCTACACCTTC.

This clone was counted between two and nine times. The rearrangement joins TRBV7-8 to TRBJ1-5; the D gene is possibly TRBD1 (5 bases). V lost 3 bases to trimming and J lost 7 bases, with 16 bases between them. Germline V gene sequence: CDR1 SGHVS, CDR2 FQNEAQ. The CDR3 contains 15 residues. The DNA of the CDR3 is TGTGCCAGCAGCTTGGACATCGAAGGCGGACAGCCCCAGCATTTT. Protein product: CASSLDIEGGQPQHF.

Concerning this clone itself: Within the sample, other DNA sequences also encode this same CDR3. V and J are TRBV5-4 and TRBJ2-7; D is perhaps TRBD1 (6 bases). There are 14 residues in the CDR3. CDR1 and CDR2 from the germline V gene are SGHNT and YYREEE (reference sequence). Deletions cut 0 bases from V and 2 bases from J, with 9 bases between. The CDR3 loop reads CASSLARGPYEQYF. The DNA of the CDR3 is TGTGCCAGCAGCTTGGCCAGGGGACCCTACGAGCAGTACTTC.

This chain joins TRBV28 and TRBJ2-1; 11 nucleotides align to TRBD2. The CDR3 length is 16 residues. The trim removed 3 bases at V and 6 bases at J, leaving 7 bases unmatched. Germline V gene data show CDR1 as MDHEN and CDR2 as SYDVKM. CDR3 loop: CASSFAILAGVNEQFF. The CDR3 DNA reads as TGTGCCAGCAGTTTTGCGATACTAGCGGGAGTCAATGAGCAGTTCTTC.

This clone came up once. This chain connects TRBV4-2 to TRBJ2-2; tentative D call: TRBD2 (5 bases). CDR3 size: 18 residues. V lost 6 bases, J lost 0 bases, and 20 bases lay in between. Germline values: CDR1 LGHNA, CDR2 YNFKEQ. CDR3 coding DNA: TGTGCCAGCAGGCTAACGCAGGCCGAGGGCGCGAACACCGGGGAGCTGTTTTTT. Residues: CASRLTQAEGANTGELFF.

This chain joins TRBV7-6 and TRBJ2-7; the match to TRBD1 covers 8 bases. The junction had 8 bases not matched to a gene; V was cut back by 5 bases and J by 5 bases. CDR1 SGHVS and CDR2 FNYEAQ come from the germline V gene. The length of the CDR3 is 14 residues. Written as DNA, the CDR3 is TGTGCCAGCAGCCCTAGGACAGGGCCCGACGAGCAGTACTTC. It is translated as CASSPRTGPDEQYF. Variable domain in full (rest from reference TRBV7-6 and TRBJ2-7): GAGVSQSPRYKVTKRGQDVALRCDPISGHVSLYWYRQALGQGPEFLTYFNYEAQQDKSGLPNDRFSAERPEGSISTLTIQRTEQRDSAMYRCASSPRTGPDEQYFGPGTRLTVT.

The chain joins TRBV14 to TRBJ1-1, with D hard to call. The V gene lost 0 bases and the J gene lost 0 bases, with 20 bases spanning the gap. Germline V CDR1 and CDR2: SGHDN, FVKESK. This CDR3 spans 19 amino acids. The CDR3 DNA reads TGTGCCAGCAGCCAAGATCCCGGATTTCAGCTGGCCATGAACACTGAAGCTTTCTTT. It yields the protein CASSQDPGFQLAMNTEAFF.

The gene calls are TRBV15 and TRBJ1-2; a weak D match, TRBD1 (5 bases). Per germline, CDR1 LNHNV and CDR2 YYDKDF (reference sequence). Trimming removed 3 bases at V and 3 bases at J, with 20 bases between. The CDR3 is made up of 17 amino acids. CDR3 sequence: CATSSTTVPLRDYGYTF. CDR3 DNA sequence: TGTGCCACCAGCAGCACTACCGTCCCGCTCAGGGACTATGGCTACACCTTC.

The chain employs TRBV2 and TRBJ2-1; 8 bases line up with TRBD1. Germline loops: CDR1 SNHLY, CDR2 FYNNEI. The junction had 0 bases not matched to a gene; V was cut back by 3 bases and J by 2 bases. The CDR3 is 14 residues long. The CDR3 nucleotides read TGTGCCAGCAGTGAGACAGGGGCCTACAATGAGCAGTTCTTC. It is translated as CASSETGAYNEQFF.